The entry below describes one T cell receptor (beta chain). What this receptor recognizes is not known. No clone much larger than this one lies a single base away; base qualities are absent. This entry belongs to a study of blood T cell repertoires in COVID-19 (dated by TCRdb to about 2020). Regarding the study in general: Samples from collaborators originated in the United States, Italy and Spain and spanned both the acute and convalescent phases of COVID-19. The prospective study material was composed of cDNA or gDNA derived from T cells, B-cell-depleted T cells, or PBMCs. Deeply sampled blood TCRbeta repertoires from subjects exposed to, actively infected with, or recovered from COVID-19 were included in the dataset. The repertoires were made available in a free public database intended to serve as a resource for research on the immune response to SARS-CoV-2. Samples were obtained from the ongoing ImmuneRACE study (first 160 participants) and from some 1,300 subjects provided by 6 global collaborators. Sample metadata almost always included a de-identified subject ID, COVID-19 status, age in years and sex. HLA class I and class II types, where available, came from metadata supplied by the sample provider rather than from assay-based typing.

The immunoSEQ Assay, a bias-controlled multiplex PCR, was used to amplify TCRbeta CDR3 regions from genomic DNA. For the original study's pipeline: Within the assay, amplification of reference gene primers was used to estimate how many nucleated cells each sample contained. To quantify the absolute abundance of each unique TCRbeta CDR3 rearrangement, sequence reads were collapsed and filtered. For each sample, productive Simpson clonality was calculated as the square root of Simpson's diversity index over productive rearrangements. TCRdb provides this immuneACCESS table in a form limited to in-frame rearrangements. Some clones are lacking; in checked studies, under half of them reflect an unresolved V gene, and why the rest are absent is not known. V and J calls and clone size follow that table, whereas D and trimming were derived from the DNA. The sample includes 150,000 to 170,000 clones, with about 88% observed a single time. In total, the top ten clones hold about 7.7% of the sample.

The germline V and J ends show losses of 1 base and 1 base respectively, and no gene match explains 4 bases of the junction. The CDR3 spans 16 residues, from the cysteine through the phenylalanine. Only CDR3 DNA remains: 48 bases, in frame from the first base. Via the germline V gene (reference sequence), CDR1 is SEHNR and CDR2 FQNEAQ. Findings and caveats that apply to the study as a whole: The quantity of clinical and demographic metadata differed by source and by participant and was supplied without curation.

Participants in the prospective study were aged 18 to 89 years, lived in approximately 26 United States geographic areas, and enrolled through a virtual design. To assign participants to cohorts, the prospective study relied on clinical history that participants themselves reported in a screening survey and a study questionnaire. ImmuneRACE Cohort 3 recovered participants were defined by two consecutive negative NP/OP PCR tests, healthcare professional clearance, or symptom resolution. Each participant in the prospective study had whole blood, serum and a nasopharyngeal or oropharyngeal swab collected by mobile phlebotomists. Participants in the prospective study had the option to provide additional blood draws and questionnaires over a roughly 2-month period. Before DNA extraction, prospective study blood samples were shipped either frozen or at room temperature.

The chain was built from TRBV7-9 and TRBJ2-5, with TRBD2 matching 9 junction bases. The sequence was obtained from a man aged 50 to 60 who had recovered from COVID-19. The specimen was PBMCs or T cells enriched from blood (not recorded which). The CDR3 reads as follows: CASSLGLAGTQETQYF. The nucleotides read TGTGCCAGCAGCTTAGGGCTAGCGGGGACCCAAGAGACCCAGTACTTC.